The 20 T cell receptor beta chains listed next were all sequenced from one sample in a study of cytomegalovirus exposure and HLA in healthy donors. It was with 60 Vbeta and 13 Jbeta primers that the PCR ran. Profiled with immunoSEQ multiplex PCR; TCRdb holds only in-frame clones, not every one. The sample lists fewer than 95,000 clones; 70% to 80% were seen once. The sample comprised PBMCs. These receptors all stem from a man in his thirties or forties in good health and CMV-seronegative.

The genes are TRBV12-5 and TRBJ1-1; 7 positions match TRBD1. Germline loops: CDR1 LGHNT, CDR2 FRNRAP. V lost 6 bases, J lost 0 bases, and 13 bases stayed unmatched. The CDR3 extends over 17 amino acids. The CDR3 region is CASGEPWDRSVNTEAFF. The CDR3 DNA sequence: TGTGCTAGTGGAGAGCCCTGGGACAGATCCGTGAACACTGAAGCTTTCTTT.

The genes are TRBV7-2 and TRBJ2-3; the match to TRBD2 covers 8 bases. Germline V gene sequence: CDR1 SGHTA, CDR2 FQGNSA. The V segment lost 2 bases and the J segment 3 bases; nucleotides outside the gene matches: 7. This CDR3 has 16 amino acids. DNA for the CDR3: TGTGCCAGCAGCTTAACCGGGACTAGGTCGACAGATACGCAGTATTTT. It translates to CASSLTGTRSTDTQYF.

This clone appeared a few times. V and J are TRBV28 and TRBJ1-2; no clear D. This CDR3 is built from 15 residues. The germline V and J ends were trimmed by 3 bases and 2 bases, with 13 bases remaining between them. Germline assignment: CDR1 MDHEN and CDR2 SYDVKM. The CDR3 spells CASSFPLRGNYGYTF. The DNA for the CDR3 is TGTGCCAGCAGTTTCCCCCTCCGCGGGAACTATGGCTACACCTTC.

The rearrangement uses TRBV25-1 and TRBJ2-7, with TRBD1 identical over 10 bases. This CDR3 spans 15 amino acids. CDR1 and CDR2 from the germline V gene are MGHDK and SYGVNS. J was trimmed by 2 bases and V by 3 bases; bases with no gene match: 4. This CDR3 is CASSDGDRGAYEQYF. The CDR3, as DNA: TGTGCCAGCAGTGATGGGGACAGGGGTGCCTACGAGCAGTACTTC.

This clone appeared a single time. The V gene is TRBV29-1, the J gene TRBJ2-7, with TRBD2 as a possible D gene (5 bases). The germline V gene has CDR1 SQVTM and CDR2 ANQGSEA. V lost 3 bases and J lost 1, with 10 bases in between. CDR3 length: 13 residues. The CDR3 loop reads CSVEVGESYEQYF. The CDR3 bases are TGCAGCGTTGAGGTGGGAGAGTCCTACGAGCAGTACTTC.

V gene TRBV11-2 combines with J gene TRBJ2-7; D might be TRBD2 (6 bases). The CDR3 sequence is 14 residues long. Germline CDR1 reads SGHAT; CDR2 reads FQNNGV. Deletions cut 5 bases from V and 2 bases from J, with 13 bases between. DNA for the CDR3: TGTGCCAGCAGCCTCGGGACGGGAGCCTACGAGCAGTACTTC. Its protein product is CASSLGTGAYEQYF.

V is TRBV9 and J is TRBJ1-6, with 9 bases identical to TRBD1. V shed 4 bases, J shed 5 bases, and the junction held 4 bases outside the gene matches. The CDR3 is made up of 15 amino acids. Germline-derived CDR1 and CDR2 are SGDLS and YYNGEE. CDR3 DNA: TGTGCCAGCAGCTCCCGGACAGGGGATAATTCACCCCTCCACTTT. It is translated as CASSSRTGDNSPLHF. The full variable domain, in which reference TRBV9 and TRBJ1-6 provide the parts outside the CDR3, is DSGVTQTPKHLITATGQRVTLRCSPRSGDLSVYWYQQSLDQGLQFLIQYYNGEERAKGNILERFSAQQFPDLHSELNLSSLELGDSALYFCASSSRTGDNSPLHFGNGTRLTVT.

This clone turned up a few times. V and J are TRBV5-4 and TRBJ1-6; D not certain. This CDR3 has 14 amino acids. The V end was cut by 1 base, the J end by 7 bases, with 9 bases between. CDR1 and CDR2 from the germline V gene are SGHNT and YYREEE (reference sequence). CDR3 in DNA: TGTGCCAGCAGCTTGAAGGCGGGGAATTCACCCCTCCACTTT. Protein product: CASSLKAGNSPLHF.

This rearrangement joins TRBV2 to TRBJ2-4; 8 bases line up with TRBD1. Germline V gene sequence: CDR1 SNHLY, CDR2 FYNNEI. V dropped 6 bases and J dropped 6; count of bases not matched to a gene: 7. The CDR3 has 14 residues. CDR3 nucleotide sequence: TGTGCCAGCAGATCGACAGGGGTCACAAACATTCAGTACTTC. Its translation is CASRSTGVTNIQYF.

CDR3 DNA sequence: TGTGCCAGCAGTGAAACCGGGACTAGTTACGGAGATACGCAGTATTTT. It codes for CASSETGTSYGDTQYF. The rearrangement uses TRBV6-4 and TRBJ2-3; TRBD2 matches 8 bases. V gave up 3 bases and J gave up 5 bases; unmatched junction bases: 10. Germline CDR1 is MRHNA and CDR2 is SNTAGT. The CDR3 runs to 16 residues.

This clone was observed a few times. The gene calls are TRBV5-4 and TRBJ1-2, with D tentatively TRBD1 (6 bases). There are 15 residues in the CDR3. The V gene's germline CDR1 is SGHNT and CDR2 YYREEE (reference sequence). The ends were cut back, 4 bases at V and 4 bases at J, with 17 bases in the middle. For the CDR3, the DNA is TGTGCCAGCAGCCTGGAAGGCAGAGGGGGCTATGGCTACACCTTC. Its protein product is CASSLEGRGGYGYTF.

In its sample, this clone was seen a few times. The chain carries TRBV13 and TRBJ1-6; D is ambiguous. Trimming removed 1 base from V and 5 bases from J, with 6 bases in between. Per germline, CDR1 PRHDT and CDR2 FYEKMQ (reference sequence). The CDR3 totals 14 residues. The CDR3 here is CASSLDRHNSPLHF. The CDR3, as DNA: TGTGCCAGCAGCTTAGACAGACATAATTCACCCCTCCACTTT.

The J gene is TRBJ2-3, the V gene TRBV5-5, with TRBD2 identical over 10 bases. The CDR3 loop spans 16 amino acids. In germline, CDR1 is SGHKS, CDR2 YYEKEE (reference sequence). V was pared by 3 bases and J by 5 bases, with 9 bases of the junction left unmatched. Here the CDR3 reads CASSSRTSGSLDTQYF. The CDR3 DNA is TGTGCCAGCAGCTCCCGGACTAGCGGTTCTTTAGATACGCAGTATTTT.

In the case of this clone: Other DNA variants within this sample encode the same CDR3. The gene calls are TRBV9 and TRBJ2-3; possibly TRBD2 for D (5 bases). The CDR3 consists of 13 residues. The V gene lost 0 bases and the J gene lost 3 bases, with 5 bases spanning the gap. Germline assignment: CDR1 SGDLS and CDR2 YYNGEE. The CDR3 region is CASSVGGTDTQYF. The CDR3 DNA follows: TGTGCCAGCAGCGTAGGAGGGACAGATACGCAGTATTTT.

The V gene is TRBV7-9, the J gene TRBJ2-4; TRBD1 is a possible D gene (6 bases). The CDR3 spans 16 residues. Per the germline V gene, CDR1 is SEHNR and CDR2 is FQNEAQ (reference sequence). The V and J ends lost 5 bases and 4 bases respectively, with 18 bases between them. DNA for the CDR3: TGTGCCAGCAGCGCACAAACGGACAGAGAAAAAAACATTCAGTACTTC. It is translated as CASSAQTDREKNIQYF.

This sequence joins TRBV27 and TRBJ1-5, with 9 bases lining up with TRBD1. The CDR3 runs to 16 residues. Germline V lookup: CDR1 MNHEY, CDR2 SMNVEV (reference sequence). V lost 4 bases, J lost 6 bases, and 10 bases stayed unmatched. In DNA form, the CDR3 reads TGTGCCAGCAGTTCCTGGGGACAGGGTATCGGTCAGCCCCAGCATTTT. Amino acids: CASSSWGQGIGQPQHF.

The chain recombines TRBV11-3 with TRBJ2-3, with TRBD2 matching over 12 bases. CDR3 length: 18 residues. The V gene end was trimmed by 3 bases and the J gene end by 4 bases; junction bases not matched to a gene: 11. The germline gives CDR1 SGHNT, CDR2 YENEEA. In DNA form, the CDR3 reads TGTGCCAGCAGCTTGGGGAGTCGTACTAGCGGGGGGCCAGATACGCAGTATTTT. It specifies CASSLGSRTSGGPDTQYF.

The CDR3 DNA sequence: TGTGCCAGCAGTTTAGGGATTAGGGACAGGTACAATCAGCCCCAGCATTTT. Encoded protein: CASSLGIRDRYNQPQHF. V gene TRBV28 combines with J gene TRBJ1-5; TRBD1 matches 8 bases. J lost 3 bases, V lost 2 bases, and 9 bases had no gene match. The germline CDR1 and CDR2 sequences are MDHEN and SYDVKM. This CDR3 is built from 17 residues.

The sample holds a few counts of this clone. J is TRBJ1-1 and V is TRBV6-5, with D tentatively TRBD1 (6 bases). CDR3 length: 13 residues. V lost 7 bases and J lost 5, with 14 bases in between. Germline values: CDR1 MNHEY, CDR2 SVGAGI. The CDR3 loop reads CASTRGGATEAFF. Here the CDR3 DNA reads TGTGCCAGCACCCGGGGGGGGGCTACTGAAGCTTTCTTT.

The CDR3 DNA sequence: TGTGCCAGCAGCCAAGGAGTAGGGGGGGGGTACAATGAGCAGTTCTTC. Protein: CASSQGVGGGYNEQFF. The rearrangement joins TRBV4-2 to TRBJ2-1; TRBD2 might be the D (7 bases). V was trimmed by 1 base and J by 4 bases, leaving 14 bases between them. This CDR3 spans 16 amino acids. Germline V gene lookup returns CDR1 LGHNA and CDR2 YNFKEQ.